Listed below are T cell receptor beta chains from one sample, sequenced in a study of blood T cell repertoires in COVID-19. Assay used: immunoSEQ multiplex PCR; TCRdb lists only in-frame clones, some missing. The table includes 130,000 to 150,000 clones, 79% detected once. Sequenced sample: peripheral blood. The receptor set was obtained from a man aged 50-60 years with active or convalescent COVID-19. Both conserved end residues are part of each CDR3. Fields, in order: J gene, CDR3 length, V gene, CDR3 protein.

TRBJ2-7,15,TRBV19,CASSIRDSSSYEQYF
TRBJ2-5,14,TRBV28,CASSLLAGGVTQYF
TRBJ2-1,15,TRBV7-7,CASSYRQGPLNEQFF
TRBJ1-6,16,TRBV7-8,CASRPTEPRGNSPLHF
TRBJ1-4,13,TRBV3-1/TRBV3-2,CASSQAGEEKLFF
TRBJ2-5,15,TRBV7-9,CASSLGGTGQETQYF
TRBJ2-1,15,TRBV5-1,CASSVRLAGGNEQFF
TRBJ2-1,13,TRBV4-2,CASSPAGSNEQFF
TRBJ1-5,15,TRBV7-2,CASSLQGSGNQPQHF
TRBJ2-7,13,TRBV7-2,CASSLLRSYEQYF
TRBJ2-5,14,TRBV28,CATGTLSGMETQYF
TRBJ2-5,14,TRBV7-8,CASSPTGGSETQYF
TRBJ2-5,16,TRBV3-1/TRBV3-2,CASSQGILAGEETQYF
TRBJ2-7,21,TRBV28,CASSSTRLGGTSPEIAYEQYF
TRBJ2-3,16,TRBV7-3,CASSRGTSGVTDTQYF
TRBJ2-2,15,TRBV6-1,CASSLGTGVPGELFF
TRBJ2-7,14,TRBV9,CASSPLGQAYEQYF
TRBJ2-3,13,TRBV5-6,CASTGGRTDTQYF
TRBJ1-1,13,TRBV5-1,CASGVDRNTEAFF
TRBJ1-2,13,TRBV7-8,CASSLGINYGYTF
TRBJ2-1,14,TRBV7-2,CASSLAPAVNEQFF
TRBJ2-3,19,TRBV5-6,CASSLTTPFTSGSTDTQYF
TRBJ2-2,17,TRBV7-2,CASSLDLGRANTGELFF
TRBJ1-3,14,TRBV7-9,CASSFLVSGNTIYF
TRBJ1-4,15,TRBV11-2,CASSLGDRDYEKLFF
TRBJ2-1,13,TRBV4-2,CASSAAGAHEQFF
TRBJ1-1,14,TRBV9,CASSELRVRTEAFF
TRBJ2-3,17,TRBV10-3,CAISDRGLAGGGNTQYF
TRBJ2-1,16,TRBV7-9,CASSPVLAVEDNEQFF
TRBJ2-3,13,TRBV19,CASRLAGTDTQYF
TRBJ2-7,14,TRBV4-2,CASSQDRNLGEQYF
TRBJ2-3,13,TRBV11-2,CASSGLAGGTQYF
TRBJ2-7,13,TRBV18,CASSPGQTYEQYF
TRBJ1-4,16,TRBV5-4,CASSYYGQGATEKLFF
TRBJ1-6,18,TRBV24-1,CATNRQGLHGSYNSPLHF
TRBJ2-2,15,TRBV5-1,CASSLSRLNTGELFF
TRBJ2-1,16,TRBV10-3,CAIRGLIGSTRNEQFF
TRBJ2-4,16,TRBV6-6,CASSRGGEGAKNIQYF
TRBJ1-2,14,TRBV5-6,CASSTTRQGLGYTF
TRBJ2-7,14,TRBV9,CASSVVPSAYEQYF
TRBJ2-4,16,TRBV11-1,CASSLSQGLAKNIQYF